The rows below give T cell receptor beta chains drawn from one sample of a study of brain T cells in children with intractable seizures. The method was immunoSEQ multiplex PCR; TCRdb's version includes in-frame clones alone and lacks a portion of them. The table has a few hundred thousand clones, over 90% seen once. This material consisted of peripheral blood, taken approximately 5 months after surgery. These receptors were taken from a boy under two years old with tuberous sclerosis and intractable seizures. The CDR3 runs from the conserved cysteine through the conserved F or W. Fields, in order: J gene, V gene, CDR3 protein.

TRBJ1-2,TRBV5-6,CASSLGGLSGYTF
TRBJ2-7,TRBV7-6,CASSLERPSGGAGYEQYF
TRBJ2-3,TRBV7-9,CASSLAGSGGPSTDTQYF
TRBJ1-2,TRBV3-1/TRBV3-2,CASSQEGGRHGYTF
TRBJ2-1,TRBV7-8,CASSPRAATSYNEQFF
TRBJ2-1,TRBV25-1,CASSEPRTGGWYEQFF
TRBJ2-7,TRBV7-3,CASSFGTSGTHEQYF
TRBJ1-1,TRBV7-9,CARGVMNTEAFF
TRBJ1-1,TRBV18,CASSPQEGPNTEAFF
TRBJ2-3,TRBV6-5,CASSYSHTDTQYF
TRBJ1-1,TRBV7-9,CASSLVGKTGSAFF
TRBJ2-5,TRBV6-1,CASSEIASSQETQYF
TRBJ1-5,TRBV6-4,CASSARQRAYSNQPQHF
TRBJ2-5,TRBV12-3/TRBV12-4,CASSLLFETQYF
TRBJ2-1,TRBV5-1,CASSLVGGYDEQFF
TRBJ1-4,TRBV6-5,CASNRDRGEKLFF
TRBJ1-3,TRBV13,CASSLRASLAGNTIYF
TRBJ2-5,TRBV3-1/TRBV3-2,CASSAPETQYF
TRBJ2-3,TRBV12-5,CASGLFVSGGARDTQYF
TRBJ2-6,TRBV30,CAWARQGSGANVLTF
TRBJ2-3,TRBV9,CASSLGGGGTDTQYF
TRBJ1-2,TRBV27,CASSSLGSLVYGYTF
TRBJ2-2,TRBV24-1,CATSDRDHSNQGRGTGELFF
TRBJ2-5,TRBV11-3,CASSSVLKTQYF
TRBJ2-7,TRBV2,CASSPNTGSYEQYF
TRBJ1-2,TRBV2,CASSEGQQGSYGYTF
TRBJ2-7,TRBV13,CASSLLDGQSNYEQYF
TRBJ1-2,TRBV5-4,CASSLVTGNYGYTF